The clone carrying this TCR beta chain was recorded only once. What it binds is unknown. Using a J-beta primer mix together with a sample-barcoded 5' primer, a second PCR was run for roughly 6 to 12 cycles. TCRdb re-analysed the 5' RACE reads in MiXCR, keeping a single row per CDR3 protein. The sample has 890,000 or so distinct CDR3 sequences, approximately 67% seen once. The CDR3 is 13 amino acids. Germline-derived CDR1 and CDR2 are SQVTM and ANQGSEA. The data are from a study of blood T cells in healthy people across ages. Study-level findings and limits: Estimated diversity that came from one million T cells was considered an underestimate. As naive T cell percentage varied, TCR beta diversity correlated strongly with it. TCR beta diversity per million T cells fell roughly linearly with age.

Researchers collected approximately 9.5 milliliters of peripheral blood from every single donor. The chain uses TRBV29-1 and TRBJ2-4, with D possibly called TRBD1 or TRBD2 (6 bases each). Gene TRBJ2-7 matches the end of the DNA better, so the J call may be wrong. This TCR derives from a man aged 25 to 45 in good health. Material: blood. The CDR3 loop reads CSVAPGGGHEQYF. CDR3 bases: TGCAGCGTTGCGCCCGGGGGCGGTCACGAGCAGTACTTC.